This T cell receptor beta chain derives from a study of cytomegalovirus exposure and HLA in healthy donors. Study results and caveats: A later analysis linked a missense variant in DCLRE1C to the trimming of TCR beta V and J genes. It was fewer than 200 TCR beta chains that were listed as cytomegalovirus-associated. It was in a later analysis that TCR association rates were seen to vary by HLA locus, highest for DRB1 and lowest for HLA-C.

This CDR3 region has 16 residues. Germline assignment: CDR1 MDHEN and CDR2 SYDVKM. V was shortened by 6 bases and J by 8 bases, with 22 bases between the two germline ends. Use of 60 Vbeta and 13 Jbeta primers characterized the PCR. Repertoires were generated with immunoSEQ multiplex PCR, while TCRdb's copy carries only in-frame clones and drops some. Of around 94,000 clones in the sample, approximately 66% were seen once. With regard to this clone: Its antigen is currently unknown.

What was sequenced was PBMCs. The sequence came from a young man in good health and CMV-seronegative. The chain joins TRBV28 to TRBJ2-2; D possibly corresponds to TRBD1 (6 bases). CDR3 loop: CASRSTGKLVFGELFF. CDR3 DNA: TGTGCCAGCAGATCCACAGGGAAGTTGGTGTTTGGGGAGCTGTTTTTT. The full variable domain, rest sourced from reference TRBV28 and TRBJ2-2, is DVKVTQSSRYLVKRTGEKVFLECVQDMDHENMFWYRQDPGLGLRLIYFSYDVKMKEKGDIPEGYSVSREKKERFSLILESASTNQTSMYLCASRSTGKLVFGELFFGEGSRLTVL.